Shown below are 30 T cell receptor beta chains from a single sample sequenced in a study of shared clonotypes between healthy human individuals. Sequenced by immunoSEQ multiplex PCR; TCRdb stores in-frame clones only, minus some. This table holds some 2 million clones, around 95% found once. Sample: naive CD4+ T cells sorted from blood. Specified subset: CD45RA+ positively selected. Receptors originate from a man younger than 30 in good health.

The V and J genes are TRBV5-5 and TRBJ1-3; TRBD1 aligns across 10 bases. Germline CDR1 SGHKS, CDR2 YYEKEE (reference sequence). There are 16 residues in the CDR3. V was clipped by 6 bases and J by 3 bases; unmatched bases: 9. The CDR3 reads CASTRGDRGGGNTIYF. The DNA for the CDR3 is TGTGCCAGCACCCGGGGGGACAGGGGTGGTGGAAACACCATATATTTT.

Many counts were recorded for this clone. The rearrangement joins TRBV10-3 to TRBJ2-7; 7 bases match TRBD1. Trimming at V came to 4 bases and at J to 4 bases, leaving 10 bases not matched to a gene. Germline-derived CDR1 and CDR2 are ENHRY and SYGVKD. The CDR3 spans 15 residues. CDR3: CAISVNRDRGYEQYF. CDR3 bases: TGTGCCATCAGTGTTAACCGGGACAGAGGGTACGAGCAGTACTTC.

Comments on this clone: This sample includes further DNA sequences coding for the same CDR3. The genes are TRBV28 and TRBJ2-7, with 7 bases that match TRBD1. This CDR3 has 13 residues. The germline V gene encodes CDR1 MDHEN and CDR2 SYDVKM. J lost 3 bases, V lost 3 bases, and 2 bases had no gene match. The CDR3 DNA reads TGTGCCAGCAGTTTGAACAGGGGCTACGAGCAGTACTTC. It codes for CASSLNRGYEQYF.

V gene TRBV7-6 combines with J gene TRBJ1-2, with TRBD1 matching over 9 bases. This CDR3 region has 16 residues. The V segment lost 4 bases and the J segment 2 bases; nucleotides outside the gene matches: 8. CDR1 and CDR2 (germline): SGHVS, FNYEAQ. The CDR3 DNA sequence: TGTGCCAGCAGCTCAGGGGCCGGGACAGGGAACTATGGCTACACCTTC. Its protein is CASSSGAGTGNYGYTF.

In its sample, this clone was seen once. This chain uses TRBV6-5 with TRBJ1-1, with D unresolved. Trimming took 7 bases from V and 1 from J, leaving 10 bases between them. Germline V gene lookup returns CDR1 MNHEY and CDR2 SVGAGI. This CDR3 contains 13 residues. The CDR3 nucleotides read TGTGCCAGCACCTACTGGGAGAACACTGAAGCTTTCTTT. It is translated as CASTYWENTEAFF.

The chain recombines TRBV9 with TRBJ2-7; 8 bases fit TRBD2. V lost 0 bases, J lost 5 bases, and 10 bases stayed unmatched. CDR1 and CDR2 from the germline V gene are SGDLS and YYNGEE. The CDR3 extends over 16 amino acids. CDR3 sequence reads: CASSVAASGFFDEQYF. CDR3 coding DNA: TGTGCCAGCAGCGTAGCCGCTAGCGGGTTTTTCGACGAGCAGTACTTC.

V gene TRBV5-4 combines with J gene TRBJ2-2; D is possibly TRBD1 (6 bases). The CDR3 runs to 14 residues. Germline V gene data show CDR1 as SGHNT and CDR2 as YYREEE (reference sequence). V shed 5 bases and J shed 6 bases, with 14 bases lying between them. The CDR3 here is CASSPQQGAGELFF. CDR3 nucleotide sequence: TGTGCCAGCAGTCCTCAACAGGGAGCCGGGGAGCTGTTTTTT.

The V and J genes are TRBV10-3 and TRBJ1-5; no firm D call. CDR1 ENHRY and CDR2 SYGVKD come from the germline V gene. The V and J ends lost 0 bases and 11 bases respectively, with 11 bases between them. The CDR3 extends over 13 amino acids. The CDR3 region has the DNA TGTGCCATCAGTGAGTCGAGTGGGCAGGCCCAGCATTTT. Amino acids: CAISESSGQAQHF.

V and J are TRBV7-9 and TRBJ2-7; 7 bases map to TRBD2. Germline CDR1 reads SEHNR; CDR2 reads FQNEAQ (reference sequence). The CDR3 sequence is 14 residues long. The J segment lost 2 bases and the V segment lost 5 bases, leaving 6 bases of the junction unmatched. The CDR3: CASSPSGGPYEQYF. Here the CDR3 DNA reads TGTGCCAGCAGCCCATCGGGGGGTCCCTACGAGCAGTACTTC.

J is TRBJ1-5 and V is TRBV28; no reliable D call. Trimming shortened V by 9 bases and J by 4 bases, and 16 bases separated the two germline ends. Germline CDR1 reads MDHEN; CDR2 reads SYDVKM. This CDR3 spans 14 amino acids. The CDR3 region is CASLGSGKNQPQHF. CDR3 nucleotides: TGTGCCAGTCTAGGGTCCGGTAAGAATCAGCCCCAGCATTTT.

This clone was recorded only once. The chain joins TRBV10-1 to TRBJ1-2, with a weak D call TRBD1 (6 bases). V shed 0 bases and J shed 4 bases, with 12 bases lying between them. This CDR3 comprises 15 residues. Looked up from germline, CDR1 is WNHNN and CDR2 is SYGVQD (reference sequence). CDR3 DNA sequence: TGCGCCAGCAGTGAGTCGAGAACAGGGACCTATGGCTACACCTTC. As protein: CASSESRTGTYGYTF.

V and J are TRBV28 and TRBJ2-7, with TRBD1 identical over 8 bases. CDR1 and CDR2 (germline): MDHEN, SYDVKM. The CDR3 contains 14 residues. J lost 4 bases, V lost 7 bases, and 9 bases had no gene match. DNA of the CDR3: TGTGCCAGCACCCCGGACAGGGAACCTTACGAGCAGTACTTC. Translated, it gives CASTPDREPYEQYF.

The chain is built from TRBV27 and TRBJ1-6; D is ambiguous. This CDR3 has 15 residues. From germline, CDR1 is MNHEY and CDR2 SMNVEV (reference sequence). Trimming pared 3 bases from V and 9 bases from J, leaving 15 bases between. Here the CDR3 DNA reads TGTGCCAGCAGTTTCCGGGGAGCGGGTAGTTCACCCCTCCACTTT. Translated: CASSFRGAGSSPLHF.

The chain recombines TRBV11-1 with TRBJ2-5; no clear D. CDR1 SGHAT and CDR2 FQDESV come from the germline V gene (reference sequence). The CDR3 is made up of 13 amino acids. Trimming cost V 3 bases and J 5 bases, with 10 bases left between them. CDR3 coding DNA: TGTGCCAGCAGCTTCCCCTTAGGGGAGACCCAGTACTTC. Protein sequence: CASSFPLGETQYF.

V gene TRBV6-1 combines with J gene TRBJ2-2, with TRBD2 matching 13 bases. The CDR3 runs 17 residues. The germline V gene has CDR1 MNHNS and CDR2 SASEGT. V was clipped by 1 base and J by 8 bases; unmatched bases: 7. The CDR3 region is CASSEGGLAGVAGELFF. DNA of the CDR3: TGTGCCAGCAGTGAAGGAGGACTAGCGGGAGTGGCTGGGGAGCTGTTTTTT.

With regard to this clone: This specimen includes other DNA sequences encoding the same CDR3. The rearrangement links TRBV18 to TRBJ2-7, with D perhaps TRBD2 (6 bases). V was cut by 0 bases and J by 3 bases, with 6 bases left in between. CDR3 length equals 13 residues. Germline assignment: CDR1 KGHSH and CDR2 LQKENI. CDR3 DNA: TGTGCCAGCTCACCACCGGGACTCTACGAGCAGTACTTC. It codes for CASSPPGLYEQYF.

This rearrangement joins TRBV5-6 to TRBJ2-5; D unclear. The CDR3 runs 14 residues. Trimming removed 4 bases from V and 3 bases from J, with 13 bases in between. Germline CDR1 and CDR2: SGHDT and YYEEEE. The CDR3 here is CASSITTVKETQYF. CDR3 nucleotides: TGTGCCAGCAGCATTACCACAGTTAAAGAGACCCAGTACTTC.

The V gene is TRBV14, the J gene TRBJ1-2; the D is unclear. Per germline, CDR1 SGHDN and CDR2 FVKESK. The CDR3 spans 12 residues. V gave up 2 bases and J gave up 6 bases, with 7 bases separating them. The CDR3 DNA reads TGTGCCAGCAGCCAAACCCCGAATGGCTACACCTTC. It encodes CASSQTPNGYTF.

This chain connects TRBV6-5 to TRBJ2-1, with D perhaps TRBD2 (6 bases). The CDR3 consists of 14 residues. Trimming removed 6 bases from V and 0 bases from J, with 9 bases in between. Germline CDR1 MNHEY, CDR2 SVGAGI. This CDR3 reads CASRKDYSYNEQFF. CDR3 bases: TGTGCCAGCAGGAAGGACTACTCCTACAATGAGCAGTTCTTC.

V gene TRBV28 combines with J gene TRBJ1-6, with 11 bases identical to TRBD1. The CDR3 runs 22 residues. The ends lost 4 bases at V and 5 bases at J; junction bases unmatched: 22. Germline CDR1 reads MDHEN; CDR2 reads SYDVKM. The CDR3 DNA sequence: TGTGCCAGCAGTTCTCTTCTTCGATCGAGGACAGGGGGCAATTTGGATAATTCACCCCTCCACTTT. This translates into CASSSLLRSRTGGNLDNSPLHF. The full variable domain, completed using reference TRBV28 and TRBJ1-6, is DVKVTQSSRYLVKRTGEKVFLECVQDMDHENMFWYRQDPGLGLRLIYFSYDVKMKEKGDIPEGYSVSREKKERFSLILESASTNQTSMYLCASSSLLRSRTGGNLDNSPLHFGNGTRLTVT.

As concerns this clone: Other DNA variants within this sample encode the same CDR3. This chain connects TRBV6-6 to TRBJ2-7; D not resolved. The V gene's germline CDR1 is MNHNY and CDR2 SVGAGI (reference sequence). CDR3 length: 14 amino acids. The V end was cut by 0 bases, the J end by 0 bases, with 6 bases between. As DNA, the CDR3 is TGTGCCAGCAGTTACTCGGCCGCCTCCTACGAGCAGTACTTC. Protein sequence: CASSYSAASYEQYF.

The J gene is TRBJ2-7, the V gene TRBV15; 7 bases align to TRBD1. CDR3 length: 18 residues. The ends lost 0 bases at V and 1 base at J; junction bases unmatched: 12. The germline V gene has CDR1 LNHNV and CDR2 YYDKDF (reference sequence). Written as DNA, the CDR3 is TGTGCCACCAGCAGAGATCCTCTCTCCAGGGGGACGTCCTACGAGCAGTACTTC. As protein: CATSRDPLSRGTSYEQYF.

The genes are TRBV5-1 and TRBJ2-5; no definite D call. This CDR3 region has 15 residues. Germline-derived CDR1 and CDR2 are SGHRS and YFSETQ. With 5 bases removed from V and 3 bases from J, the gap between germline ends came to 17 bases. The CDR3 is CASRETPLVKETQYF. The CDR3, as DNA: TGCGCCAGCAGGGAGACTCCCCTCGTGAAAGAGACCCAGTACTTC.

A remark on this clone: Distinct nucleotide sequences in the sample also encode this CDR3. The chain combines TRBV10-3 with TRBJ1-2; D remains ambiguous. The CDR3 extends over 13 amino acids. CDR1 and CDR2 from the germline V gene are ENHRY and SYGVKD. Trimming cost V 4 bases and J 3 bases, with 9 bases left between them. The CDR3 coding sequence is TGTGCCATCAGTGCTGGTACCGACTATGGCTACACCTTC. Protein: CAISAGTDYGYTF.

The chain uses TRBV10-1 and TRBJ2-7; D is possibly TRBD1 (5 bases). The CDR3 is made up of 13 amino acids. Germline CDR1 WNHNN, CDR2 SYGVQD (reference sequence). V was shortened by 0 bases and J by 5 bases, with 8 bases between the two germline ends. CDR3 sequence: CASSESGANEQYF. The CDR3 nucleotides read TGCGCCAGCAGTGAGTCAGGGGCCAACGAGCAGTACTTC.

The chain employs TRBV27 and TRBJ1-1; no firm D call. Germline values: CDR1 MNHEY, CDR2 SMNVEV (reference sequence). This CDR3 spans 13 amino acids. The V and J ends lost 4 bases and 2 bases respectively, with 8 bases between them. CDR3 bases: TGTGCCAGCAGTTGGGGAGAAAACACTGAAGCTTTCTTT. Protein: CASSWGENTEAFF.

The chain combines TRBV6-1 with TRBJ2-7, with unresolved D. The CDR3 runs to 13 residues. Trimming pared 1 base from V and 4 bases from J, leaving 8 bases between. Germline-derived CDR1 and CDR2 are MNHNS and SASEGT. CDR3 nucleotides: TGTGCCAGCAGTGAAGAGGTCAGATACGAGCAGTACTTC. As protein: CASSEEVRYEQYF.

This clone has at least ten counts. The same CDR3 can be traced to other DNA sequences in this sample. This CDR3 is CASSSTSVGTQYF. The CDR3 DNA is TGTGCCAGCAGCTCCACTAGCGTCGGTACGCAGTATTTT. The V gene is TRBV11-1, the J gene TRBJ2-3; 7 nucleotides line up with TRBD2. The CDR3 contains 13 residues. The V and J ends lost 4 bases and 8 bases, in that order; junction bases with no gene match: 6. Looked up from germline, CDR1 is SGHAT and CDR2 is FQDESV (reference sequence).

To note about this clone: The sample has other DNA sequences that encode this CDR3 too. This rearrangement joins TRBV5-1 to TRBJ2-7; 9 bases agree with TRBD1. Germline V gene data show CDR1 as SGHRS and CDR2 as YFSETQ. V gave up 1 base and J gave up 0 bases; unmatched junction bases: 2. The CDR3 runs to 15 residues. Here the CDR3 reads CASSLLTGGSYEQYF. As DNA, the CDR3 is TGCGCCAGCAGCTTGCTGACAGGGGGCTCCTACGAGCAGTACTTC.

The CDR3 sequence: CASSLTSGGQPQHF. The CDR3 DNA follows: TGTGCCAGCAGTTTGACATCCGGGGGGCAGCCCCAGCATTTT. The chain carries TRBV28 and TRBJ1-5; TRBD1 is a possible D gene (5 bases). The V end lost 3 bases, the J end lost 7 bases, and 13 bases lay between the germline ends. The CDR3 runs to 14 residues. Per the germline V gene, CDR1 is MDHEN and CDR2 is SYDVKM. Full variable domain (missing parts from reference TRBV28 and TRBJ1-5): DVKVTQSSRYLVKRTGEKVFLECVQDMDHENMFWYRQDPGLGLRLIYFSYDVKMKEKGDIPEGYSVSREKKERFSLILESASTNQTSMYLCASSLTSGGQPQHFGDGTRLSIL.